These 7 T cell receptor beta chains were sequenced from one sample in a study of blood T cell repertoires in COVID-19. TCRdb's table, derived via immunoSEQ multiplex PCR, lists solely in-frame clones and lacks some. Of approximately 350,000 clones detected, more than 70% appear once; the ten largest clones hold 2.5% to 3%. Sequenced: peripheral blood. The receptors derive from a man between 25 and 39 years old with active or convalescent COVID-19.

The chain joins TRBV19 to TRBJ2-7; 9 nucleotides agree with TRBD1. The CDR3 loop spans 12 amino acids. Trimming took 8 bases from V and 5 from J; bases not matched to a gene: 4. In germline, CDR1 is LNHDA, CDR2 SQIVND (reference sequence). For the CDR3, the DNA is TGTGCCAGTGGGACAGGGCCCCACGAGCAGTACTTC. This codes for CASGTGPHEQYF.

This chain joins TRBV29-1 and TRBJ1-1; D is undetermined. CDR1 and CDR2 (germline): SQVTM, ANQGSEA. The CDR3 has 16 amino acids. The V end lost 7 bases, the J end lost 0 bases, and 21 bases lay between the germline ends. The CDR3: CSAPATWTGLNTEAFF. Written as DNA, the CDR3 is TGCAGCGCTCCGGCTACTTGGACTGGCCTGAACACTGAAGCTTTCTTT.

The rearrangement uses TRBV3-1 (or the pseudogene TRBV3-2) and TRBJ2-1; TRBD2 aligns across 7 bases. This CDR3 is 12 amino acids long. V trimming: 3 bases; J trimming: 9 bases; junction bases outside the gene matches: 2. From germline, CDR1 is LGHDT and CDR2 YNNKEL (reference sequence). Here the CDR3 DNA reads TGTGCCAGCAGCCATACGGGAGGTGAGCAGTTCTTC. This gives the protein CASSHTGGEQFF.

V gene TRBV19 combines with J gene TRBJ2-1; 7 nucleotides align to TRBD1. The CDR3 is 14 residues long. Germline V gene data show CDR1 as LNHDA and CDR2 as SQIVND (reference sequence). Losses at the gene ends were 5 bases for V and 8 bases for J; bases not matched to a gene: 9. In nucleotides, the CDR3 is TGTGCCAGTAGTCCCCGGGACAGTTACGATGAGCAGTTCTTC. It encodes CASSPRDSYDEQFF.

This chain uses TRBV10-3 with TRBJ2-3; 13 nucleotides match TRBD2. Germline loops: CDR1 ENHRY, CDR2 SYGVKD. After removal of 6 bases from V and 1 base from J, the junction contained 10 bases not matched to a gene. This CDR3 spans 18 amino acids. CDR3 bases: TGTGCCATCAGAGCGGGACTAGCGGGGCCTCTTGGCACAGATACGCAGTATTTT. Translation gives CAIRAGLAGPLGTDTQYF.

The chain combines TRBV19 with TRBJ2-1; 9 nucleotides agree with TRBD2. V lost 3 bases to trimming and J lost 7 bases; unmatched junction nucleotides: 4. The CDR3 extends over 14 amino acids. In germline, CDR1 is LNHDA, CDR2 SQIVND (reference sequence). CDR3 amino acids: CASSMAGGTNEQFF. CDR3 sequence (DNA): TGTGCCAGTAGTATGGCGGGGGGGACGAATGAGCAGTTCTTC.

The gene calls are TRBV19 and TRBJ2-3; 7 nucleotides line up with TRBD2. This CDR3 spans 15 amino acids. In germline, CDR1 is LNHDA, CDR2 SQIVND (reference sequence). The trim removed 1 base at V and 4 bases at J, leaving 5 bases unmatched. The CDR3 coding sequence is TGTGCCAGTAGTATAGCTCGCGGGAGTCCAGATACGCAGTATTTT. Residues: CASSIARGSPDTQYF. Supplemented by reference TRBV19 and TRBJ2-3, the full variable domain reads DGGITQSPKYLFRKEGQNVTLSCEQNLNHDAMYWYRQDPGQGLRLIYYSQIVNDFQKGDIAEGYSVSREKKESFPLTVTSAQKNPTAFYLCASSIARGSPDTQYFGPGTRLTVL.